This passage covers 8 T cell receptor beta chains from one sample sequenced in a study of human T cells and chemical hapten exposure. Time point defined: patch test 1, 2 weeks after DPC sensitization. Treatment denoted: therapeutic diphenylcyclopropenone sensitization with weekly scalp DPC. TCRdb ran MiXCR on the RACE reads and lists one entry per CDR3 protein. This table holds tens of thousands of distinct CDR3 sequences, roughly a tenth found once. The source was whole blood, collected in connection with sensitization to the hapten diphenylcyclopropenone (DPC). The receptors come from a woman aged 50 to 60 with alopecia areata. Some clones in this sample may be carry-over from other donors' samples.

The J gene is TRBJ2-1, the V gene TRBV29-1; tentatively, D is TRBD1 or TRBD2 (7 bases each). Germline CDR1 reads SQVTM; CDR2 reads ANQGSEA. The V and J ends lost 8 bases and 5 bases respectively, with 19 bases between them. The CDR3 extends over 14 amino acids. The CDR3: CSIATGRVHNEQFF. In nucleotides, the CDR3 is TGCAGCATAGCGACAGGGAGGGTCCACAATGAGCAGTTCTTC.

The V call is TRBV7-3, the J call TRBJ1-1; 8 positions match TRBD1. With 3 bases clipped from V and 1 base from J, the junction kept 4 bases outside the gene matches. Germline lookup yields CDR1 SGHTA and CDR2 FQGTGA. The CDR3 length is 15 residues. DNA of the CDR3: TGTGCCAGCAGCTTTGACGACAGGGGGAACACTGAAGCTTTCTTT. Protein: CASSFDDRGNTEAFF. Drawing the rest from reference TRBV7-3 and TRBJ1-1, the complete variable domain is GAGVSQTPSNKVTEKGKYVELRCDPISGHTALYWYRQSLGQGPEFLIYFQGTGAADDSGLPNDRFFAVRPEGSVSTLKIQRTERGDSAVYLCASSFDDRGNTEAFFGQGTRLTVV.

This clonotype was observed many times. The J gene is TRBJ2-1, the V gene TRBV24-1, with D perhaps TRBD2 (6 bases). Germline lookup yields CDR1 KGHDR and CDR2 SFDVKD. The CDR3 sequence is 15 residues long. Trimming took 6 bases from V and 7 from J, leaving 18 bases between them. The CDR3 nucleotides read TGTGCCACCAGTCCTGGGCCCCGCGGGGTGAATGAGCAGTTCTTC. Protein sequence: CATSPGPRGVNEQFF.

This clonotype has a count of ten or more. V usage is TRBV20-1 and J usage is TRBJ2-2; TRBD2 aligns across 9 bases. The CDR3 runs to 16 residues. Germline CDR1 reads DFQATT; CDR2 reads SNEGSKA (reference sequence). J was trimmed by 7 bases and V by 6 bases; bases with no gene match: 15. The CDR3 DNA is TGCAGTGCCCTCGTAAGGGCGGGAGGGCGGAGCGGGGAGCTGTTTTTT. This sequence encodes CSALVRAGGRSGELFF.

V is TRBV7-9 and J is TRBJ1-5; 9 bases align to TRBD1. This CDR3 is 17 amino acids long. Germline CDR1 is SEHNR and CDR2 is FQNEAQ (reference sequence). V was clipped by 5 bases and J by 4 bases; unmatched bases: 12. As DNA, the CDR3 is TGTGCCAGCAGCCCTATAGCGGGACAGGGAAAGAATCAGCCCCAGCATTTT. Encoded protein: CASSPIAGQGKNQPQHF. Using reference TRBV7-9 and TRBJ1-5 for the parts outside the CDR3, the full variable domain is DTGVSQNPRHKITKRGQNVTFRCDPISEHNRLYWYRQTLGQGPEFLTYFQNEAQLEKSRLLSDRFSAERPKGSFSTLEIQRTEQGDSAMYLCASSPIAGQGKNQPQHFGDGTRLSIL.

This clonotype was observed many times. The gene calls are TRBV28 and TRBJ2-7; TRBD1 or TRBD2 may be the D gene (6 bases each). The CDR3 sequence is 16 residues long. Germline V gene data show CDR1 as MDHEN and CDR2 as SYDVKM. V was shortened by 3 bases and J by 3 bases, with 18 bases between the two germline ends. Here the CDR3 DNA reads TGTGCCAGCAGTTTGGGGGGCTCCGAAGGGAACTACGAGCAGTACTTC. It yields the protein CASSLGGSEGNYEQYF.

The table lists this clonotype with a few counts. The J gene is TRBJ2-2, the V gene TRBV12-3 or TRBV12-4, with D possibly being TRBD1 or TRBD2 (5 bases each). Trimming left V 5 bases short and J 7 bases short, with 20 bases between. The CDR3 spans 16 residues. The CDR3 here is CASSTRDAPFVGELFF. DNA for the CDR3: TGTGCCAGCAGTACCAGGGACGCTCCCTTTGTCGGGGAGCTGTTTTTT.

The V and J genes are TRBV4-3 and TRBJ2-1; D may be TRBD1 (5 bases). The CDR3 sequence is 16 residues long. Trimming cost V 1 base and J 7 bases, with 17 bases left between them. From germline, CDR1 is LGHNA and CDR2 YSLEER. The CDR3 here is CASSQGGQGPLNEQFF. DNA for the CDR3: TGCGCCAGCAGCCAAGGGGGTCAGGGCCCCCTGAATGAGCAGTTCTTC.